What follows are 2 T cell receptor beta chains derived from one specimen sequenced in a study of blood T cell repertoires in COVID-19. The protocol was immunoSEQ multiplex PCR, while the TCRdb copy is restricted to in-frame clones and leaves out a portion. The data hold under 200,000 clones, with approximately 84% observed a single time. Source material: peripheral blood. All receptors derive from an older man with active or convalescent COVID-19.

V gene TRBV18 combines with J gene TRBJ1-6; D unclear. The CDR3 loop spans 13 amino acids. Trimming removed 3 bases from V and 9 bases from J, with 9 bases in between. Per germline, CDR1 KGHSH and CDR2 LQKENI. In DNA, the CDR3 is TGTGCCAGCTCACCCACTGAAATTTCACCCCTCCACTTT. Its translation: CASSPTEISPLHF. Based on the CDR3 plus reference TRBV18 and TRBJ1-6, the full variable domain is NAGVMQNPRHLVRRRGQEARLRCSPMKGHSHVYWYRQLPEEGLKFMVYLQKENIIDESGMPKERFSAEFPKEGPSILRIQQVVRGDSAAYFCASSPTEISPLHFGNGTRLTVT.

The gene calls are TRBV7-9 and TRBJ2-7; possible D gene TRBD1, 7 bases. Trimming shortened V by 1 base and J by 4 bases, and 11 bases separated the two germline ends. The CDR3 length is 14 residues. Germline-derived CDR1 and CDR2 are SEHNR and FQNEAQ (reference sequence). The CDR3 is CASSLEQGRYEQYF. DNA for the CDR3: TGTGCCAGCAGCTTAGAACAGGGGAGGTACGAGCAGTACTTC.